Each of the 26 T cell receptor beta chains below was sequenced from the same sample in a study of STAT5B mutations in CD4+ large granular lymphocyte leukemia. The assay was immunoSEQ multiplex PCR, and TCRdb's table has in-frame clones only and misses some. In the table there are about 36,000 clones, about four fifths of which are singletons. The sample comprised CD4+ T cells from blood buffy coats. The receptor set was obtained from a human donor in good health.

This clone was detected a few times. The chain is built from TRBV23-1 and TRBJ1-2; no firm D call. TRBV23-1 belongs to the ORF category, with a function that is uncertain. The CDR3 spans 11 residues. Deletions cut 4 bases from V and 7 bases from J, with 7 bases between. CDR3 sequence (DNA): TGCGCCAGCAGTCCGCCCGGTGGCTACACCTTC. It codes for CASSPPGGYTF.

V usage is TRBV6-1 and J usage is TRBJ2-7; no firm D call. The ends were cut back, 6 bases at V and 1 base at J, with 7 bases in the middle. This CDR3 contains 12 residues. The germline gives CDR1 MNHNS, CDR2 SASEGT. This chain's CDR3 is CASRDGSYEQYF. CDR3 DNA sequence: TGTGCCAGCAGGGACGGATCCTACGAGCAGTACTTC.

This chain uses TRBV27 with TRBJ2-7; TRBD1 aligns across 7 bases. Germline trimming cut 6 bases from V and 0 bases from J; bases unmatched to any gene: 8. The germline V gene has CDR1 MNHEY and CDR2 SMNVEV (reference sequence). The CDR3 totals 15 residues. CDR3 DNA: TGTGCCAGCAGGCCCCTTGGACAGGACTCCTACGAGCAGTACTTC. Amino acid sequence: CASRPLGQDSYEQYF.

CDR3 coding DNA: TGCGCCAGCAGCTTGGGAGGGACAGGGGGCAAAGAGACCCAGTACTTC. It is translated as CASSLGGTGGKETQYF. The chain couples TRBV5-1 to TRBJ2-5, with 12 bases identical to TRBD1. V lost 0 bases and J lost 3; bases outside the gene matches: 3. The CDR3 loop spans 16 amino acids. Per germline, CDR1 SGHRS and CDR2 YFSETQ.

The chain couples TRBV5-1 to TRBJ2-7, with 12 positions matching TRBD2. This CDR3 spans 17 amino acids. V trimming: 4 bases; J trimming: 4 bases; junction bases outside the gene matches: 12. Germline V gene sequence: CDR1 SGHRS, CDR2 YFSETQ. CDR3 bases: TGCGCCAGCAGCCTTACTAGCGGGGGGCTCCGGGGATACGAGCAGTACTTC. Its protein is CASSLTSGGLRGYEQYF.

This chain uses TRBV10-3 with TRBJ2-7; 7 bases match TRBD1. The CDR3 is made up of 14 amino acids. The J segment lost 1 base and the V segment lost 4 bases, leaving 4 bases of the junction unmatched. Per the germline V gene, CDR1 is ENHRY and CDR2 is SYGVKD. The CDR3 nucleotides are TGTGCCATCAGTGGTCTGGACAGGTCCTACGAGCAGTACTTC. It encodes CAISGLDRSYEQYF.

The chain carries TRBV6-1 and TRBJ2-7, with TRBD1 matching 7 bases. Germline CDR1 reads MNHNS; CDR2 reads SASEGT. The CDR3 has 13 residues. The ends lost 6 bases at V and 2 bases at J; junction bases unmatched: 4. The CDR3: CASSWDSTYEQYF. CDR3 in DNA: TGTGCCAGCAGCTGGGACAGCACCTACGAGCAGTACTTC.

The chain couples TRBV5-1 to TRBJ2-5, with 9 bases aligning to TRBD1. The CDR3 contains 16 residues. The germline V gene encodes CDR1 SGHRS and CDR2 YFSETQ. Trimming removed 2 bases from V and 5 bases from J; junction bases left unmatched: 10. The CDR3 reads CASSLTPTGGLETQYF. As DNA, the CDR3 is TGCGCCAGCAGCTTAACCCCTACAGGGGGCTTGGAGACCCAGTACTTC. Full variable domain (outside the CDR3, taken from reference TRBV5-1 and TRBJ2-5): KAGVTQTPRYLIKTRGQQVTLSCSPISGHRSVSWYQQTPGQGLQFLFEYFSETQRNKGNFPGRFSGRQFSNSRSEMNVSTLELGDSALYLCASSLTPTGGLETQYFGPGTRLLVL.

This clone was counted between two and nine times. The V and J genes are TRBV6-1 and TRBJ2-7, with D possibly being TRBD2 (6 bases). Germline values: CDR1 MNHNS, CDR2 SASEGT. V was clipped by 2 bases and J by 1 base, with 15 bases between them. CDR3 size: 16 residues. The CDR3 loop is CASSERHSGASYEQYF. DNA for the CDR3: TGTGCCAGCAGTGAACGCCATAGCGGAGCTTCCTACGAGCAGTACTTC.

This clone was counted only a few times. This chain joins TRBV18 and TRBJ2-7; D gene unclear. The CDR3 has 14 residues. V was shortened by 0 bases and J by 2 bases, with 8 bases between the two germline ends. The germline V gene encodes CDR1 KGHSH and CDR2 LQKENI. The CDR3 DNA reads TGTGCCAGCTCACCACCAGCCCACCCCTACGAGCAGTACTTC. This encodes CASSPPAHPYEQYF.

The V and J genes are TRBV7-9 and TRBJ2-7; no clear D. Germline CDR1 SEHNR, CDR2 FQNEAQ (reference sequence). CDR3 size: 14 residues. V lost 2 bases and J lost 7, with 15 bases in between. CDR3 amino acids: CASSLYASTWEQYF. The CDR3 DNA reads as TGTGCCAGCAGCTTATACGCGAGTACCTGGGAGCAGTACTTC. Looking up the rest from reference TRBV7-9 and TRBJ2-7 gives the full variable domain: DTGVSQNPRHKITKRGQNVTFRCDPISEHNRLYWYRQTLGQGPEFLTYFQNEAQLEKSRLLSDRFSAERPKGSFSTLEIQRTEQGDSAMYLCASSLYASTWEQYFGPGTRLTVT.

This rearrangement joins TRBV5-4 to TRBJ2-3; 7 nucleotides line up with TRBD2. Germline lookup yields CDR1 SGHNT and CDR2 YYREEE (reference sequence). Losses at the gene ends were 2 bases for V and 5 bases for J; bases not matched to a gene: 11. The length of the CDR3 is 16 residues. The CDR3 DNA sequence: TGTGCCAGCAGCTTCGGACTAGTCATCGCTGTAGATACGCAGTATTTT. Translating gives CASSFGLVIAVDTQYF.

DNA for the CDR3: TGCAGCGTTATAACCCCCGGGACAGGGTCTCTTGGCTACACCTTC. This gives the protein CSVITPGTGSLGYTF. This chain connects TRBV29-1 to TRBJ1-2; 9 nucleotides match TRBD1. The CDR3 has 15 amino acids. Germline V CDR1 and CDR2: SQVTM, ANQGSEA. Unmatched junction bases numbered 14, after V lost 5 bases and J lost 7 bases.

The rearrangement links TRBV10-3 to TRBJ2-7, with 10 bases identical to TRBD1. The V segment lost 7 bases and the J segment 7 bases; nucleotides outside the gene matches: 10. In germline, CDR1 is ENHRY, CDR2 SYGVKD. The CDR3 covers 14 residues. The CDR3 reads CAINPGQGMGEQYF. CDR3 sequence (DNA): TGTGCCATCAATCCGGGACAGGGGATGGGGGAGCAGTACTTC.

This clone came up once. The V and J genes are TRBV5-1 and TRBJ2-7; 8 bases are a match to TRBD2. Germline V gene lookup returns CDR1 SGHRS and CDR2 YFSETQ. CDR3 size: 14 residues. Trimming at V came to 3 bases and at J to 6 bases, leaving 8 bases not matched to a gene. The CDR3 coding sequence is TGCGCCAGCAGCTCGGGCGCGGGGGGAGTCGAGCAGTACTTC. It codes for CASSSGAGGVEQYF.

This rearrangement joins TRBV19 to TRBJ2-6; 8 bases line up with TRBD1. Trimming took 4 bases from V and 4 from J; bases not matched to a gene: 6. This CDR3 region has 16 residues. Germline CDR1 reads LNHDA; CDR2 reads SQIVND (reference sequence). CDR3 nucleotide sequence: TGTGCCAGTAGTACCCGACAGGGGCGGGGGGCCAACGTCCTGACTTTC. Translated: CASSTRQGRGANVLTF.

The chain's CDR3 is CASSVYRGGYTF. CDR3 bases: TGTGCCAGCAGCGTCTACCGGGGGGGCTACACCTTC. V gene TRBV9 combines with J gene TRBJ1-2, with TRBD1 as a possible D gene (5 bases). Trimming left V 2 bases short and J 8 bases short, with 10 bases between. The germline V gene has CDR1 SGDLS and CDR2 YYNGEE. The CDR3 is made up of 12 amino acids.

The chain combines TRBV29-1 with TRBJ2-5, with 8 bases matching TRBD1. Germline V lookup: CDR1 SQVTM, CDR2 ANQGSEA. The trim removed 4 bases at V and 5 bases at J, leaving 6 bases unmatched. CDR3 length: 13 residues. CDR3 nucleotide sequence: TGCAGCGTTGTGGACAGGGTACAGGAGACCCAGTACTTC. Its protein is CSVVDRVQETQYF.

CDR3: CASIGTSGGGEQFF. CDR3 nucleotide sequence: TGTGCCAGCATCGGGACTAGCGGGGGGGGTGAGCAGTTCTTC. The rearrangement uses TRBV5-4 and TRBJ2-1; 16 bases align to TRBD2. This CDR3 region has 14 residues. CDR1 is SGHNT, CDR2 YYREEE, per germline (reference sequence). J gave up 9 bases and V 6 bases, and 3 bases lay outside the gene matches.

The chain links TRBV14 to TRBJ2-2; TRBD1 might be the D (6 bases). CDR1 is SGHDN and CDR2 is FVKESK in the germline V gene. The CDR3 has 16 residues. V shed 4 bases and J shed 4 bases, with 16 bases lying between them. CDR3 residues: CASSPFQGRGTGELFF. The CDR3 region has the DNA TGTGCCAGCAGCCCTTTCCAGGGGCGTGGCACCGGGGAGCTGTTTTTT.

The chain recombines TRBV7-9 with TRBJ2-7, with D tentatively TRBD1 (6 bases). This CDR3 comprises 12 residues. CDR1 SEHNR and CDR2 FQNEAQ come from the germline V gene (reference sequence). Trimming stripped 4 bases from V and 3 bases from J, with 7 bases between. The CDR3 loop reads CASSSGVYEQYF. The DNA for the CDR3 is TGTGCCAGCAGCTCAGGGGTCTACGAGCAGTACTTC.

The V gene is TRBV15, the J gene TRBJ2-3, with D tentatively TRBD1 (5 bases). Trimming cost V 0 bases and J 0 bases, with 7 bases left between them. CDR1 and CDR2 from the germline V gene are LNHNV and YYDKDF (reference sequence). The CDR3 has 15 amino acids. The CDR3 here is CATSREQVSTDTQYF. In DNA, the CDR3 is TGTGCCACCAGCAGAGAACAGGTAAGCACAGATACGCAGTATTTT. Based on the CDR3 plus reference TRBV15 and TRBJ2-3, the full variable domain is DAMVIQNPRYQVTQFGKPVTLSCSQTLNHNVMYWYQQKSSQAPKLLFHYYDKDFNNEADTPDNFQSRRPNTSFCFLDIRSPGLGDTAMYLCATSREQVSTDTQYFGPGTRLTVL.

CDR3 in DNA: TGTGCCAGCAGTCTCCGGGACGCCCTGTCCTACGAGCAGTACTTC. This sequence encodes CASSLRDALSYEQYF. This chain uses TRBV5-6 with TRBJ2-7, with D possibly called TRBD1 or TRBD2 (5 bases each). The V end was cut by 5 bases, the J end by 1 base, with 16 bases between. This CDR3 spans 15 amino acids. Per the germline V gene, CDR1 is SGHDT and CDR2 is YYEEEE.

V is TRBV5-1 and J is TRBJ2-1, with no clear D. V was shortened by 0 bases and J by 8 bases, with 6 bases between the two germline ends. The germline V gene encodes CDR1 SGHRS and CDR2 YFSETQ. The CDR3 consists of 12 residues. CDR3 residues: CASSLVSHEQFF. The CDR3 DNA is TGCGCCAGCAGCTTGGTTAGTCATGAGCAGTTCTTC.

The chain is built from TRBV7-2 and TRBJ2-3; perhaps TRBD1 as D (6 bases). CDR3 length equals 14 residues. Germline V gene sequence: CDR1 SGHTA, CDR2 FQGNSA. The V and J ends lost 5 bases and 3 bases respectively, with 12 bases between them. The CDR3 region is CASSPPGVTDTQYF. In DNA, the CDR3 is TGTGCCAGCAGCCCCCCAGGGGTAACAGATACGCAGTATTTT.

V gene TRBV11-2 combines with J gene TRBJ2-2; D gene ambiguous. CDR1 and CDR2 from the germline V gene are SGHAT and FQNNGV. The CDR3 runs 14 residues. Deletions cut 8 bases from V and 6 bases from J, with 16 bases between. CDR3 protein: CASAPRERAGELFF. For the CDR3, the DNA is TGTGCCAGCGCTCCAAGGGAAAGGGCCGGGGAGCTGTTTTTT.